This paragraph covers one TCR beta chain sequence. Its specificity is unknown. V was shortened by 5 bases and J by 2 bases, with 9 bases between the two germline ends. The CDR3 is made up of 14 amino acids. The germline CDR1 and CDR2 sequences are SGHVS and FQNEAQ. This specimen comes from a study of CD8+CD57+ T cells in acquired aplastic anemia. Study-wide background: Quantities of DNA derived from sorted CD4+ and CD8+ cells averaged approximately 3.3 ug. Whole-study results and caveats: The study identified about 30 CD8+ CDR3 sequences shared by patients and controls.

Using genomic DNA as the template, TCR beta VDJ and CDR3 profiling was carried out. TCRdb processed the reads anew with MiXCR; each CDR3 protein has one entry. Of 80,000 or so distinct CDR3 sequences detected, less than 85% appear once; the ten largest clones hold 70% to 90%. In patients chosen for sequencing, flow cytometry had shown CD8+CD57+ cell expansion. Sampling of blood occurred while the patients had still received no therapy. The chain joins TRBV7-8 to TRBJ1-4; no reliable D call. The sample comprised sorted CD4+, CD8+, or CD8+CD57+ T cells (not recorded which) from PBMCs. This TCR came from a human donor with aplastic anemia. Written as DNA, the CDR3 is TGTGCCAGCAGCCCCAGTAGGACTAATGAAAAACTGTTTTTT. It translates to CASSPSRTNEKLFF.